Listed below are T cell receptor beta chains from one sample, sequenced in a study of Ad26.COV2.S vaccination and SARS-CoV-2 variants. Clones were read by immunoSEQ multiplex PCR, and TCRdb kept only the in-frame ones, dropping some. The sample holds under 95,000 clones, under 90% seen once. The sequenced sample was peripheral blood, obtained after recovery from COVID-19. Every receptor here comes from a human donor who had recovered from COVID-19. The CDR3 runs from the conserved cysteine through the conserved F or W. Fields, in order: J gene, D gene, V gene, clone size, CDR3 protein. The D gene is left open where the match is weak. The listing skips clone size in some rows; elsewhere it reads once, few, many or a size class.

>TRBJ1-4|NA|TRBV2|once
CASSEWATNEKLFF
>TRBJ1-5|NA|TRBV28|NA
CASMPGRVNQPQHF
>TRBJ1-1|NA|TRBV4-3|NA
CASSQDRGPDTEAFF
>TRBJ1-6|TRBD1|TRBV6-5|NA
CASSPTDRGHISLHF
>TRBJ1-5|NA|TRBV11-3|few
CASRTLWNRVGQPQHF
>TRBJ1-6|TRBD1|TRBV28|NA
CASSARQGRDSPLHF
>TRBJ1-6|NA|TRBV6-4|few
CASSENGEGSPLHF
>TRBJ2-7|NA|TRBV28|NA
CASRLVGSNGEQYF
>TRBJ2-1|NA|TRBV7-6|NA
CASGTVTRGNEQFF
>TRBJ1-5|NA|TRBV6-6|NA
CASSYSGGNQPQHF
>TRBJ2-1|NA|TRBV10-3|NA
CAISTNRDSSYNEQFF
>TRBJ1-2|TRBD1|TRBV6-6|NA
CASSTLQDRGGGGYTF
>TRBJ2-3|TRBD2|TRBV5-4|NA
CASSLSAGVGSTDTQYF
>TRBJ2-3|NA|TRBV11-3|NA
CASSLGGGGGTDTQYF
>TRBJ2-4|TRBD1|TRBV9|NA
CASSVGQAKNIQYF
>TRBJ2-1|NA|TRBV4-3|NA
CASSQLRTSYNEQFF
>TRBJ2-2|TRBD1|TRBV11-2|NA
CASSSRDRGRVNTGELFF
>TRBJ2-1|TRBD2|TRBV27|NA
CASSLWWTSGYNEQFF
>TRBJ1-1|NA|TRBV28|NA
CASRDRLSEAFF
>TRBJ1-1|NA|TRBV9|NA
CASSVVGVGNTEAFF
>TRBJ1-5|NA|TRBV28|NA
CASSYTPTGINQPQHF
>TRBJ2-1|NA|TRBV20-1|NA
CSARHGGEQFF
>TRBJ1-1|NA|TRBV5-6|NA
CASSPGRYTEAFF
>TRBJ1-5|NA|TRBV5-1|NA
CASSLDFNQPQHF
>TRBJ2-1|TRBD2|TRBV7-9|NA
CASSSTLGGSGSYNEQFF
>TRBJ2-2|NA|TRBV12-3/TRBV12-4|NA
CASRLANTGELFF
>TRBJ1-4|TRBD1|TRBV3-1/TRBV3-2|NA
CASSQRTGGGGEKLFF
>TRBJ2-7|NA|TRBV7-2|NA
CASSFNRRGSYEQYF
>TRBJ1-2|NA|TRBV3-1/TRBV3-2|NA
CASSQRSRGYGYTF
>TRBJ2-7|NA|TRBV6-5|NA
CASKNYGGESNEQYF
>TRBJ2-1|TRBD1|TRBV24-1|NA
CATSVGTVGGNEQFF
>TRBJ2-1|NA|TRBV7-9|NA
CASSLVGGAYNEQFF
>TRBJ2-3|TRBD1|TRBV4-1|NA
CASSQERVGQGRDTQYF
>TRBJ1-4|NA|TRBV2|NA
CASRERTGKLFF
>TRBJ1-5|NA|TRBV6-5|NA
CASRTEGKPQHF
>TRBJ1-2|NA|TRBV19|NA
CASSINGRSYGYTF
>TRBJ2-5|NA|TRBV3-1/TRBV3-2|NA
CASSQAGGRGETQYF
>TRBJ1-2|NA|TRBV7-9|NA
CASSLASHGVRDGYTF
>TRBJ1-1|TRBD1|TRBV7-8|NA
CASSRLRDRGSFF
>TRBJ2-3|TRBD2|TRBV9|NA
CASSFPLAGGRDTQYF
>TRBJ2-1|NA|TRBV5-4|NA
CASSLKRAYNEQFF
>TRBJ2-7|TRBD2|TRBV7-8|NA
CASSLGGTSGTSYEQYF
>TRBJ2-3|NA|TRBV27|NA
CASSLVGGTQYF
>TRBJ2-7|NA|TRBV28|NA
CASSPPRGRGAYEQYF
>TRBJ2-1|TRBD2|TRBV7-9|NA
CASSETTSGMGNEQFF
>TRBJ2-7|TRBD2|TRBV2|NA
CASSSSGKRYEQYF
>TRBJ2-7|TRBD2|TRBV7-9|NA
CASSFPGLAGGNEQYF
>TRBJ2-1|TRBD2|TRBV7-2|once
CASSLQVGWDYSYNEQFF
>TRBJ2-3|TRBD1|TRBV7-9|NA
CAGRDRVADTQYF
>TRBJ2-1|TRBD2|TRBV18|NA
CASSPGLSAYNEQFF
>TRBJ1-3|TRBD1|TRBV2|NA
CASSEGQGIGNTIYF
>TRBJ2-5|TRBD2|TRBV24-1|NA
CATSDFGGGPGRETQYF
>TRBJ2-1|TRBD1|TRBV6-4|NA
CASSTGQYNEQFF
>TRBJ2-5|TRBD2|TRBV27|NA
CASSSSGGEQTQYF
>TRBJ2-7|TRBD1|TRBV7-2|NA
CASSWSDRVFWEQYF
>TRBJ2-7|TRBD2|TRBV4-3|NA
CASSQEFIGGISYEQYF